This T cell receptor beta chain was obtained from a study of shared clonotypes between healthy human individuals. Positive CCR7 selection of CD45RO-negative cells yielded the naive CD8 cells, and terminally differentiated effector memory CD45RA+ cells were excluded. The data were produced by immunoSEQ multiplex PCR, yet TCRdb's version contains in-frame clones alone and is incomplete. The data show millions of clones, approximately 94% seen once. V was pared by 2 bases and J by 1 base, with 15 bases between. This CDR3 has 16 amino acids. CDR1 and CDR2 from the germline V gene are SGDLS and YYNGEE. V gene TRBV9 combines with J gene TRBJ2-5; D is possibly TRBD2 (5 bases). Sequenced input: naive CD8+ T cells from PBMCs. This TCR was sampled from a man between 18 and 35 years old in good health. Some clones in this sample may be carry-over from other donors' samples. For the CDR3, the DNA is TGTGCCAGCAGCGTTTGGGATAGCGAGATCCAAGAGACCCAGTACTTC. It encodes CASSVWDSEIQETQYF.